This T cell receptor beta chain appears in the sequencing data of a study of a mutant IDH1 vaccine in newly diagnosed glioma (dated by TCRdb to about 2021). Study-level background: Patients received eight vaccinations in weeks 1, 3, 5, 7, 11, 15, 19 and 23, corresponding to visits V03 through V10. Of the 30 to 35 patients who were treated, 62.5% were male and roughly 38% were female, and the mean age was around 41 years. Before enrollment, most patients had been given radiochemotherapy with temozolomide as standard therapy, while the rest had received either radiotherapy alone or temozolomide alone. Longitudinal TCRB deep sequencing was performed for approximately 24 treated patients wherever samples were available for exploratory analyses. Vaccination began 4-6 weeks after radiotherapy alone, or alongside temozolomide cycles in the chemotherapy-containing groups. Peripheral blood samples were drawn at six visits, namely V03 (baseline), V05, V07, V10, V12 and V13.

The label giving this sample's time point can be read as: week 11, during vaccination. Each vaccine dose, consisting of 300 ug of a 20-mer mutant IDH1 peptide in Montanide, was administered subcutaneously with topical imiquimod. Newly diagnosed WHO grade 3 or 4 IDH1-mutant astrocytomas showing loss of nuclear ATRX were present in the donors. The samples were drawn from NOA16, a multicentre, single-arm, open-label phase I trial in Germany that tested a mutant IDH1 peptide vaccine in humans for the first time. The DNeasy Blood and Tissue Kit was used to extract genomic DNA from EDTA blood for TCRB sequencing. Worth noting for this clone: Its recognized antigen is unknown. Base qualities are not recorded, but no much larger clone differs from it by a single base.

The library was produced with the immunoSEQ multiplex PCR assay. Following the manufacturer's protocol, the hsTCRB Kit was used to amplify rearranged TCR beta chain sequences. TCRB libraries were sequenced on an Illumina MiSeq. As for the authors' bioinformatics: The proprietary platform of the kit vendor was used for demultiplexing, trimming and gene mapping. TCRdb took this table from immuneACCESS and kept in-frame rearrangements with V and J called. Such tables lack part of the clones; where checked against another copy, unresolved V genes explain under half of the gap, and the rest is unexplained. For V, J and clone size, that table is used; D and trimming come from the DNA. Present in this sample are about 31,000 clones, approximately 78% of which were seen just once. The ten largest clones add up to approximately 23% of the sample. Ends trimmed: V by 4 bases, J by 5 bases; bases unmatched to a gene: 11. From its cysteine to its phenylalanine, the CDR3 spans 17 amino acids. Kept here is only the CDR3 DNA, which spans 51 bases and is read in frame from base 1. The germline V gene specifies SGDLS as CDR1 and YYNGEE as CDR2.

Beyond this particular receptor, the publication reports: No apparent relationship was observed between pseudoprogression and alterations in the top peripheral T cell clonotypes detected by TCRB sequencing. Availability determined which PBMC samples were chosen for TCRB deep sequencing. According to the authors, sample limitations meant that analyses of patient blood samples could not be reproduced. Immune responses induced by the vaccine were seen in around 93% of patients across multiple MHC alleles.

The sequencing here drew on PBMCs, taken from a glioma patient whose treatment included an IDH1 peptide vaccine. The sequence links TRBV9 to TRBJ1-4, with 10 middle bases fitting TRBD1. This sequence originates from a man aged 25 to 40 with glioma. Here the CDR3 is given as CASSRDRGDSYNEKLFF. In nucleotides, the sequence is TGTGCCAGCAGCCGGGACAGGGGCGATTCCTACAATGAAAAACTGTTTTTT.